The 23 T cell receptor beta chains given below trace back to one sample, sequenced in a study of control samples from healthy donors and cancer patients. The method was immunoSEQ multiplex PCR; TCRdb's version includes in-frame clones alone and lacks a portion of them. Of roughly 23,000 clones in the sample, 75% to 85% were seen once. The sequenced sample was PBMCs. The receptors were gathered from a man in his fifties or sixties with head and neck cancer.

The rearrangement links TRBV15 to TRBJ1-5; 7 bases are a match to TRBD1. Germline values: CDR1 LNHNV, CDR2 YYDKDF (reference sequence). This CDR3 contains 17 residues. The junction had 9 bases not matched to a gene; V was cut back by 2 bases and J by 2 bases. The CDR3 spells CATSRQTGSLGNQPQHF. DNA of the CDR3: TGTGCCACCAGCAGACAGACAGGGAGTCTCGGCAATCAGCCCCAGCATTTT.

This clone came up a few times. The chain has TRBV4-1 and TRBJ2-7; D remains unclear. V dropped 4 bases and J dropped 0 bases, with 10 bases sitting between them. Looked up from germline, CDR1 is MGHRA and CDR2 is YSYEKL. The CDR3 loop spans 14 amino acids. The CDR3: CASSLNADSYEQYF. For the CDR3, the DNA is TGCGCCAGCAGCCTGAACGCCGACTCCTACGAGCAGTACTTC.

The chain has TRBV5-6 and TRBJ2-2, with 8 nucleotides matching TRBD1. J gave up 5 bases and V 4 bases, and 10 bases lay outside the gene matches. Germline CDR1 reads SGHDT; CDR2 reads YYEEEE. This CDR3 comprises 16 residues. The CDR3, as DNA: TGTGCCAGCAGCCAGATGGACAGGGATATGACCGGGGAGCTGTTTTTT. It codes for CASSQMDRDMTGELFF.

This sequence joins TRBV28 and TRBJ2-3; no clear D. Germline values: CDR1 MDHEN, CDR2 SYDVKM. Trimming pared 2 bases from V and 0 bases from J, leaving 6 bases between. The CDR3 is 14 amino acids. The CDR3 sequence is CASSLVHSTDTQYF. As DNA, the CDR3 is TGTGCCAGCAGTTTAGTCCACAGCACAGATACGCAGTATTTT.

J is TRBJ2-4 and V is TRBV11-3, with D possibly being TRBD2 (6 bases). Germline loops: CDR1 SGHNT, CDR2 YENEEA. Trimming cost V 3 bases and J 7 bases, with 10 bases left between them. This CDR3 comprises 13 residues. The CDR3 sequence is CASSFGGNNIQYF. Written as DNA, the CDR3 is TGTGCCAGCAGCTTTGGCGGGAACAACATTCAGTACTTC.

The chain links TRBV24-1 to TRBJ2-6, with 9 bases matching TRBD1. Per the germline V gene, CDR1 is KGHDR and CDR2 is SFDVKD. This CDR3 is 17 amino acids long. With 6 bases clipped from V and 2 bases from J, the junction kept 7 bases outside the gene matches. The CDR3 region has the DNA TGTGCCACCAGTCCCGGGACAGGGCGCCCTGGGGCCAACGTCCTGACTTTC. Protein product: CATSPGTGRPGANVLTF.

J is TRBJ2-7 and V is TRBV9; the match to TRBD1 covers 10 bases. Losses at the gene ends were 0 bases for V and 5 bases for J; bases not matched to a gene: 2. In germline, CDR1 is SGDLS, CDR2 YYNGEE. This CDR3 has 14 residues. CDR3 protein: CASSVAGTGDEQYF. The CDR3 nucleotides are TGTGCCAGCAGCGTAGCTGGGACAGGGGACGAGCAGTACTTC.

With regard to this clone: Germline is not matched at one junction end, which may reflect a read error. CDR3 coding DNA: TGTGCTAGCAGCCCGGGACACTCCAACGAGCAGTACTTC. Amino acids: CASSPGHSNEQYF. This sequence joins TRBV7-7 and TRBJ2-7; TRBD1 might be the D (6 bases). CDR3 length: 13 residues. From germline, CDR1 is SSHAT and CDR2 FNYEAQ (reference sequence).

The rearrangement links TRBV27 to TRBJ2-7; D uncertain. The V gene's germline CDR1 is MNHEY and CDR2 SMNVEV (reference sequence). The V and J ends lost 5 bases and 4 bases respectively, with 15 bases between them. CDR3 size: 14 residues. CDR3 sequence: CASSPNPKGYEQYF. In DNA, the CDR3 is TGTGCCAGCAGTCCTAACCCAAAAGGGTACGAGCAGTACTTC.

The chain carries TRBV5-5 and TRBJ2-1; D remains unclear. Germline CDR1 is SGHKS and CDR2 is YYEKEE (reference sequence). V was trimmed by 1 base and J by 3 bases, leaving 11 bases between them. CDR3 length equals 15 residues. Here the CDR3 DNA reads TGTGCCAGCAGCTTGTTATTGTCCCGCTACAATGAGCAGTTCTTC. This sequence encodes CASSLLLSRYNEQFF.

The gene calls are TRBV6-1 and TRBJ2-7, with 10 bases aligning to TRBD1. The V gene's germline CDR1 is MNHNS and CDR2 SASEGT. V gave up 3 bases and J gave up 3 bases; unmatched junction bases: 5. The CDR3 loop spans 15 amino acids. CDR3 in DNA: TGTGCCAGCAGTGACCGGGACAGGGGTGTCTACGAGCAGTACTTC. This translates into CASSDRDRGVYEQYF.

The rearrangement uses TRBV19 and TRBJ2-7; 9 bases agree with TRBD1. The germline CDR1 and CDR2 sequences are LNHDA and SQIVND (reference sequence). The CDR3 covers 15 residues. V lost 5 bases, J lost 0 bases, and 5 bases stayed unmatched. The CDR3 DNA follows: TGTGCCAGTAGTCTAACAGGGGGCTCCTCCTACGAGCAGTACTTC. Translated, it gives CASSLTGGSSYEQYF. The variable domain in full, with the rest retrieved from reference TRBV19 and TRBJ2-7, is DGGITQSPKYLFRKEGQNVTLSCEQNLNHDAMYWYRQDPGQGLRLIYYSQIVNDFQKGDIAEGYSVSREKKESFPLTVTSAQKNPTAFYLCASSLTGGSSYEQYFGPGTRLTVT.

The chain's CDR3 is CASQGSKTGELFF. CDR3 DNA sequence: TGCGCCAGTCAGGGGAGTAAGACCGGGGAGCTGTTTTTT. V gene TRBV10-1 combines with J gene TRBJ2-2; TRBD1 might be the D (6 bases). The CDR3 sequence is 13 residues long. Germline CDR1 reads WNHNN; CDR2 reads SYGVQD (reference sequence). V was clipped by 9 bases and J by 5 bases, with 13 bases between them.

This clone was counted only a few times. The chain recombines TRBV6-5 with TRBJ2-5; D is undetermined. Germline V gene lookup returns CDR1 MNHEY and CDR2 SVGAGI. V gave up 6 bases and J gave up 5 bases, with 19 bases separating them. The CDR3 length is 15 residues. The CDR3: CASRPIPSEEETQYF. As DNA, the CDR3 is TGTGCCAGCAGACCGATCCCATCCGAGGAGGAGACCCAGTACTTC.

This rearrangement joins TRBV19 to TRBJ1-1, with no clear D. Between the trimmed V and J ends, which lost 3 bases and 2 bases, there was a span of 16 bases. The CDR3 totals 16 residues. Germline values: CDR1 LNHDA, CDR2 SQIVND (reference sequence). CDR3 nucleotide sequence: TGTGCCAGTAGTATTTATAGCCTAGTAAGTAACACTGAAGCTTTCTTT. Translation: CASSIYSLVSNTEAFF.

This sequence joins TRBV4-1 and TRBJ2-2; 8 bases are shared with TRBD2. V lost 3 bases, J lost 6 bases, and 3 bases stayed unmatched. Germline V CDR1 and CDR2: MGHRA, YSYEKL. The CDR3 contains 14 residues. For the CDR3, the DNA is TGCGCCAGCAGCCAGGGACTAGTGGCCGGGGAGCTGTTTTTT. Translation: CASSQGLVAGELFF.

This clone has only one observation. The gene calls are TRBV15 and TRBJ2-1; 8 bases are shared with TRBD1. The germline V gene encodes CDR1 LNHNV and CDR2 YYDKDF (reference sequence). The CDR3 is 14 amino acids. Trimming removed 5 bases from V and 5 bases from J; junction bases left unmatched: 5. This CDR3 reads CATSRGTGHNEQFF. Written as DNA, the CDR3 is TGTGCCACCAGCCGCGGGACAGGTCACAATGAGCAGTTCTTC.

This CDR3 is CASSGGVSVSSSPLHF. In DNA form, the CDR3 reads TGTGCCAGCAGCGGGGGTGTTTCGGTCTCCTCTTCACCCCTCCACTTT. The chain links TRBV7-2 to TRBJ1-6; weak D call: TRBD1 (5 bases). The germline V gene encodes CDR1 SGHTA and CDR2 FQGNSA. The V and J ends lost 5 bases and 9 bases respectively, with 20 bases between them. The CDR3 has 16 amino acids. The full variable domain, completed using reference TRBV7-2 and TRBJ1-6, is GAGVSQSPSNKVTEKGKDVELRCDPISGHTALYWYRQSLGQGLEFLIYFQGNSAPDKSGLPSDRFSAERTGGSVSTLTIQRTQQEDSAVYLCASSGGVSVSSSPLHFGNGTRLTVT.

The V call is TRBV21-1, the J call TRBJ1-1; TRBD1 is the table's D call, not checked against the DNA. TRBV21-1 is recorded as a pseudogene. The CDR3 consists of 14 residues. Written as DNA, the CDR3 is TGTGCCAGCAGCCAAAGACACCGGAACACTGAAGCTTTCTTT. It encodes CASSQRHRNTEAFF.

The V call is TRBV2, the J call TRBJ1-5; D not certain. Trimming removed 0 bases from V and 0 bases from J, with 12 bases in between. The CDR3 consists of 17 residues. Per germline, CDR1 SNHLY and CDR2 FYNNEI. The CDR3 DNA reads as TGTGCCAGCAGTGAAGCGGAGGGCAGAGTTAGCAATCAGCCCCAGCATTTT. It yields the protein CASSEAEGRVSNQPQHF.

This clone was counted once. As DNA, the CDR3 is TGTGCCAGCAAGAACACTGAAGCTTTCTTT. This encodes CASKNTEAFF. This rearrangement joins TRBV2 to TRBJ1-1, with D uncertain. The V gene lost 7 bases and the J gene lost 1 base, with 1 base spanning the gap. Germline CDR1 reads SNHLY; CDR2 reads FYNNEI. CDR3 size: 10 residues.

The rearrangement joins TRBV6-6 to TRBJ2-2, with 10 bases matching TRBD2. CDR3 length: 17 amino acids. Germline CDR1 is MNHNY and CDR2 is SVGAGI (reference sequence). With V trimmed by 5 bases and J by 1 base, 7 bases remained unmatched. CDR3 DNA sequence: TGTGCCAGCAGTCTCCATAGCGGGGGGATGAACACCGGGGAGCTGTTTTTT. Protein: CASSLHSGGMNTGELFF.

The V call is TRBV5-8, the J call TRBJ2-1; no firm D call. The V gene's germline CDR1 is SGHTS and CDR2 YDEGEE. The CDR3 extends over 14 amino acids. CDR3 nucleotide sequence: TGTGCTAAATCTCGGACCCACGCCTACAATGAGCAGTTCTTC. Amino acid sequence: CAKSRTHAYNEQFF.